One sample yielded the 7 T cell receptor beta chains listed below, sequenced in a study of T cell repertoires in cytomegalovirus infection. TCRdb redid the calling of the reads with MiXCR, one entry per CDR3 protein. The sample carries roughly 640,000 distinct CDR3 sequences, approximately 24% recorded once. The sample comprised CD8+ T cells from PBMCs. These receptors originate from a human donor in good health (CMV status not recorded). Some clones in this sample may be carry-over from other donors' samples.

In its sample, this clonotype was seen many times. The chain links TRBV18 to TRBJ2-1; 10 bases agree with TRBD1. CDR3 length: 15 amino acids. Trimming took 6 bases from V and 9 from J; bases not matched to a gene: 11. Germline V gene data show CDR1 as KGHSH and CDR2 as LQKENI. CDR3 sequence reads: CASSQKTGGWGEQFF. In nucleotides, the CDR3 is TGTGCCAGCTCCCAGAAGACAGGGGGCTGGGGTGAGCAGTTCTTC. Drawing the rest from reference TRBV18 and TRBJ2-1, the complete variable domain is NAGVMQNPRHLVRRRGQEARLRCSPMKGHSHVYWYRQLPEEGLKFMVYLQKENIIDESGMPKERFSAEFPKEGPSILRIQQVVRGDSAAYFCASSQKTGGWGEQFFGPGTRLTVL.

The rearrangement joins TRBV27 to TRBJ1-4, with a tentative D call TRBD1 (6 bases). Germline V lookup: CDR1 MNHEY, CDR2 SMNVEV (reference sequence). V was cut by 5 bases and J by 5 bases, with 24 bases left in between. This CDR3 comprises 18 residues. The chain's CDR3 is CASSHQFFEGGLNEKLFF. In DNA, the CDR3 is TGTGCCAGCAGTCACCAATTCTTCGAGGGGGGCCTCAATGAAAAACTGTTTTTT.

Many counts were recorded for this clonotype. V and J are TRBV11-2 and TRBJ1-5, with a tentative D call TRBD1 (5 bases). CDR3 size: 16 residues. Germline CDR1 SGHAT, CDR2 FQNNGV. V was cut by 5 bases and J by 0 bases, with 14 bases left in between. CDR3 amino acids: CASSGRDGFSNQPQHF. The CDR3 DNA sequence: TGTGCCAGCAGCGGGAGGGACGGATTTAGCAATCAGCCCCAGCATTTT.

This clonotype was seen at least ten times. V usage is TRBV7-6 and J usage is TRBJ2-1; weak D call: TRBD2 (6 bases). V was clipped by 4 bases and J by 4 bases, with 17 bases between them. The CDR3 sequence is 16 residues long. The germline V gene has CDR1 SGHVS and CDR2 FNYEAQ. The CDR3 nucleotides are TGTGCCAGCAGCTCCACGGACGTCGGGGGTTACAATGAGCAGTTCTTC. Amino acid sequence: CASSSTDVGGYNEQFF.

This chain joins TRBV5-5 and TRBJ2-3; D might be TRBD1 or TRBD2, each matching 5 bases. Germline CDR1 reads SGHKS; CDR2 reads YYEKEE (reference sequence). Trimming stripped 1 base from V and 2 bases from J, with 20 bases between. The CDR3 totals 18 residues. This CDR3 is CASSLSTLGTAYTDTQYF. The CDR3 region has the DNA TGTGCCAGCAGCTTGTCGACCCTCGGGACGGCTTACACAGATACGCAGTATTTT.

This clonotype was seen once. The chain links TRBV7-4 to TRBJ2-5; possible D gene TRBD1, 6 bases. V lost 3 bases and J 5 bases, leaving 13 bases between the germline ends. The CDR3 loop spans 14 amino acids. Germline CDR1 SGHVT, CDR2 SQSDAQ. The chain's CDR3 is CASSFEEGEETQYF. As DNA, the CDR3 is TGTGCCAGCAGCTTTGAAGAGGGGGAGGAGACCCAGTACTTC.

V gene TRBV2 combines with J gene TRBJ2-3; the D gene is possibly TRBD1 (6 bases). Germline CDR1 is SNHLY and CDR2 is FYNNEI. Between the trimmed V and J ends, which lost 7 bases and 6 bases, there was a span of 17 bases. This CDR3 spans 14 amino acids. CDR3 residues: CASMGADGDDTQYF. The DNA of the CDR3 is TGTGCCAGCATGGGGGCAGACGGCGACGATACGCAGTATTTT.